Sequencing of this T cell receptor (beta chain) was carried out in a study of blood T cells in healthy people across ages. Looking at the study overall: Template switching caught about one barcoded beta molecule for each two T cells. The study, taken as a whole, reports: A greater number of naive CD4+ cells and higher diversity distinguished long-lived donors from aged donors. A conclusive naive versus antigen-experienced comparison was prevented by the unsorted PBMCs.

Points on this clonotype: Its antigen remains unidentified.

The trim removed 5 bases at V and 10 bases at J, leaving 11 bases unmatched. From germline, CDR1 is SEHNR and CDR2 FQNEAQ (reference sequence). This CDR3 is 16 amino acids long. A second PCR of 7 to 11 cycles used a sample-barcoded 5' primer and a J-beta primer mix. TCRdb recomputed calls from the 5' RACE reads with MiXCR, one row per CDR3 protein. The sample has over a million distinct CDR3 sequences; roughly 40% are singletons. Sequencing input: blood. The source of this sequence is a young woman in good health. V usage is TRBV7-9 and J usage is TRBJ2-3, with 14 bases fitting TRBD2. CDR3 in DNA: TGTGCCAGCAGCCTCCCGGGACTAGCGGGGGTCGCGCCGCAGTATTTT. It is translated as CASSLPGLAGVAPQYF.